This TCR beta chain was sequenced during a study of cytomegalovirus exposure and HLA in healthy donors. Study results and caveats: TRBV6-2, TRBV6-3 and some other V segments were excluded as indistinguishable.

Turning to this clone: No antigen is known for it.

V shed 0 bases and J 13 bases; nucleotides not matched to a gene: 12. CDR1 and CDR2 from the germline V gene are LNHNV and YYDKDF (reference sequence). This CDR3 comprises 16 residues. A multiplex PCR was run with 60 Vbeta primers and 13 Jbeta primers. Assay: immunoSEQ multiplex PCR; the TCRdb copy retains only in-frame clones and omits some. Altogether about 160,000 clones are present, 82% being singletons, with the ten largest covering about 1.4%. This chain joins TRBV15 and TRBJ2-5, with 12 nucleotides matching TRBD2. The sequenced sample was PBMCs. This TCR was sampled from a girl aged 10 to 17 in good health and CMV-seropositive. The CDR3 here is CATSRDSGLAGGPVYF. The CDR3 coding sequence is TGTGCCACCAGCAGAGATTCCGGGCTAGCGGGAGGGCCGGTGTACTTC.